This T cell receptor beta chain was obtained from a study of blood T cells in healthy people across ages. A sample-barcoded 5' primer and a J-beta primer mix were used in a second PCR of roughly 7 to 11 cycles. Each CDR3 protein gets one entry after TCRdb re-called the 5' RACE reads with MiXCR. Among some 1 million distinct CDR3 sequences listed, 40% to 50% were seen once. CDR3 size: 16 residues. The J segment lost 8 bases and the V segment lost 3 bases, leaving 8 bases of the junction unmatched. Per germline, CDR1 MDHEN and CDR2 SYDVKM. Ten or more counts support this clonotype. The sequencing sample was made of blood. This receptor was obtained from a woman in her fifties or sixties in good health. This chain connects TRBV28 to TRBJ1-4, with 11 nucleotides matching TRBD1. The CDR3 spells CASSFMRDRGGEKLFF. The DNA of the CDR3 is TGTGCCAGCAGTTTCATGAGGGACAGGGGGGGGGAAAAACTGTTTTTT.